This T cell receptor (beta chain) was sequenced for a study of spatial heterogeneity in lung cancer (dated by TCRdb to between 2018 and 2020). For context, the study as a whole: More beta-chain than alpha-chain transcripts were consistently detected, likely reflecting higher beta-chain transcript abundance. Nonsynonymous mutation counts, determined by whole-exome sequencing of tumor tissue, were related to TCR repertoire features. Both alpha and beta chains were TCR-sequenced in samples taken at surgery, namely 220 tumor regions, fewer than 85 matched nontumor lung samples and over 55 PBMC samples. The study quantitatively compared TCR alpha and beta repertoires across multiple tumor regions, matched nontumor lung and blood in non-small cell lung cancer. In the raw uncorrected reads, each unique combination of TCR and UMI appeared more than ten times on average. Study-wide findings and limitations: Confirming at a functional level the hypothesis that regional TCRs recognize regional mutations was considered to require additional single-cell paired TCR alpha and beta sequencing. Ubiquitous expanded tumor TCRs were found in blood more often at tumor resection than at routine follow-up.

Library preparation employed 5' RACE. The sequencer listed for this sample is NextSeq 500. To allow correction of PCR and sequencing errors, the TCR library protocol tagged every TCR cDNA molecule with a unique molecular identifier. The study's own analysis went as follows. Decombinator tools were used for TCR identification, UMI-based error correction and CDR3 extraction. TCRs above a frequency of 2 per 1,000, corresponding to the top 1% of the tumor frequency distribution, were defined as expanded. Each repertoire was subsampled 100 times to 5,000 TCRs, after which Renyi diversity was computed with the R vegan package. CDR3 similarity networks were built from amino acid triplet string-kernel similarity, with CDR3s being connected when pairwise similarity was above 0.82. TCRdb redid the processing of the public reads, applying fastp at Q25 and MiXCR, and retained in-frame beta chains. Identical CDR3 protein sequences are pooled into one entry, listed with their most common genes and DNA. TCRdb assigned the V and J calls; the authors' analysis was not used. The sample data list about 82,000 distinct CDR3 sequences, and roughly 12% of these were observed just once. Clones ranked in the top ten supply 4.6% of the sample.

The V and J ends are trimmed by 8 bases and 2 bases, leaving 14 bases between them. The germline V gene yields MNHEY for CDR1 and SVGEGT for CDR2. The CDR3, from cysteine to phenylalanine, totals 14 residues. The entry retains the CDR3 DNA only, 42 bases that are in frame from base 1. Interpreted using the paper, the time point label stands for: sample taken at primary tumor resection. TCR sequencing used whole RNA extracted from tumor and nontumor lung tissue, or from cryopreserved PBMC samples, without cell sorting. Donors were 72 patients with early-stage, untreated non-small cell lung cancer from the lung TRACERx cohort. Only patients with enough RNA available from two or more tumor regions were chosen for TCR sequencing. This clonotype was detected only a few times. What this receptor recognizes is not known. No base qualities exist here, and no much larger clone lies one base off it.

The sequence was obtained from a male donor with early-stage non-small cell lung cancer. Recombination linked TRBV6-2 or TRBV6-3 to TRBJ2-3; the D segment might be TRBD1 or TRBD2, since each matches 5 bases. The sample consisted of PBMCs, taken at surgery. The base sequence is TGTGCCAGCCTAGAGGGGCAGGTCACAGATACGCAGTATTTT. Its product reads: CASLEGQVTDTQYF.